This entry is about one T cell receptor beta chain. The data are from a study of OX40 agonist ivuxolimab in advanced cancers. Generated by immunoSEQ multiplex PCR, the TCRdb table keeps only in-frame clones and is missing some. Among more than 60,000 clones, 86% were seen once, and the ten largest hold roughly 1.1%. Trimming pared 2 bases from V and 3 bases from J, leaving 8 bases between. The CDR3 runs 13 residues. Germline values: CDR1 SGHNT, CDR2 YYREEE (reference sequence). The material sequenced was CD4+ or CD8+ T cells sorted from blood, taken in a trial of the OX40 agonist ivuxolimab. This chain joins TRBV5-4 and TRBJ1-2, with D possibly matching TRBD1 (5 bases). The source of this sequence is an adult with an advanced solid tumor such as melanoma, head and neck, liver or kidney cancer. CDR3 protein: CASSLRQYYGYTF. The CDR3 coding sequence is TGTGCCAGCAGCTTACGACAGTACTATGGCTACACCTTC.